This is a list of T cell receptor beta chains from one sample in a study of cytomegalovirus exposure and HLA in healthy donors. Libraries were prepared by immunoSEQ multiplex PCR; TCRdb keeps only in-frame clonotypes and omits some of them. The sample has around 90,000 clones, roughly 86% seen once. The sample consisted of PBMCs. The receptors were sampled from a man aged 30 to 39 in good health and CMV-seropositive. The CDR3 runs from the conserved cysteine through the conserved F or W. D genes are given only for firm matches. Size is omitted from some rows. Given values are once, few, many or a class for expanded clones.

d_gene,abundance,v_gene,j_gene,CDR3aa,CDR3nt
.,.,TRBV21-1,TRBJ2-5,CASSGTRQGVGETQYF,TGTGCCAGCAGCGGTACCCGACAGGGGGTAGGGGAGACCCAGTACTTC
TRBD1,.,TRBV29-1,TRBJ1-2,CSVGTGDGYTF,TGCAGCGTTGGGACAGGGGATGGCTACACCTTC
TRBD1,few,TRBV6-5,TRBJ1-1,CASSYGTGVAGTFF,TGTGCCAGCAGTTACGGGACAGGGGTAGCGGGGACTTTCTTT
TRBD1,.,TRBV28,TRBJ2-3,CASSPHGQGPSTDTQYF,TGTGCCAGCAGTCCCCATGGACAGGGTCCCAGCACAGATACGCAGTATTTT
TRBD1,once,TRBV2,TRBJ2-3,CASSYGTGRPDTQYF,TGTGCCAGCAGTTACGGGACAGGCCGTCCAGATACGCAGTATTTT
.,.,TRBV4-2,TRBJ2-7,CASSQERAGGVYEQYF,TGTGCCAGCAGCCAAGAGAGGGCCGGGGGAGTCTACGAGCAGTACTTC
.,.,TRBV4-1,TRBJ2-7,CASSLSRGGDEQYF,TGCGCCAGCAGCCTCTCTAGGGGGGGCGACGAGCAGTACTTC
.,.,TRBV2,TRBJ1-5,CASSESSSQPQHF,TGTGCCAGCAGTGAATCGTCCTCTCAGCCCCAGCATTTT
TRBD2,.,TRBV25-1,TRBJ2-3,CASSARTSGSTDTQYF,TGTGCCAGCAGTGCCAGGACTAGCGGGAGTACAGATACGCAGTATTTT
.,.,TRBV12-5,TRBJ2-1,CASGLVLSGEPNEQFF,TGTGCTAGTGGTTTGGTACTAAGCGGAGAGCCCAATGAGCAGTTCTTC
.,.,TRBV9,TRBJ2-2,CASSVGANTGELFF,TGTGCCAGCAGCGTAGGAGCGAACACCGGGGAGCTGTTTTTT
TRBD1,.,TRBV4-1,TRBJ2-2,CASSPGQAHTGELFF,TGCGCCAGCAGCCCGGGACAGGCGCACACCGGGGAGCTGTTTTTT
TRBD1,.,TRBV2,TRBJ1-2,CASRRQGPNYGYTF,TGTGCCAGCAGGAGACAGGGACCCAACTATGGCTACACCTTC
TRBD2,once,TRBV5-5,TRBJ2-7,CASTIGPLAGVILYEQYF,TGTGCCAGCACTATCGGGCCTTTAGCGGGAGTTATTCTCTACGAGCAGTACTTC
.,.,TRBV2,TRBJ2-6,CASRNRVGPGANVLTF,TGTGCCAGCAGAAACAGGGTAGGGCCTGGGGCCAACGTCCTGACTTTC
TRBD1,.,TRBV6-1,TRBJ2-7,CASSVRTGSYEQYF,TGTGCCAGCAGTGTACGGACAGGCTCCTACGAGCAGTACTTC
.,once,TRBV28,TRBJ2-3,CASSLWKSGVADTQYF,TGTGCCAGCAGTTTATGGAAGTCGGGAGTGGCAGATACGCAGTATTTT
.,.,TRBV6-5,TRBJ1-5,CATQDVYGGQPQHF,TGTGCCACACAAGACGTATATGGCGGTCAGCCCCAGCATTTT
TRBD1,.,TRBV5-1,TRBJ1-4,CASSNTGGEKKLFF,TGCGCCAGCAGCAATACAGGGGGCGAGAAAAAACTGTTTTTT
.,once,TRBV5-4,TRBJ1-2,CASSQWSGATYGYTF,TGTGCCAGCAGCCAGTGGTCAGGGGCCACCTATGGCTACACCTTC
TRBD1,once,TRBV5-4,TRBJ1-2,CASRLGTGNNYGYTF,TGTGCCAGCCGACTTGGGACAGGGAATAACTATGGCTACACCTTC
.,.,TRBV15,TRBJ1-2,CATSRDQAAIGYTF,TGTGCCACCAGCAGAGATCAAGCGGCAATCGGCTACACCTTC